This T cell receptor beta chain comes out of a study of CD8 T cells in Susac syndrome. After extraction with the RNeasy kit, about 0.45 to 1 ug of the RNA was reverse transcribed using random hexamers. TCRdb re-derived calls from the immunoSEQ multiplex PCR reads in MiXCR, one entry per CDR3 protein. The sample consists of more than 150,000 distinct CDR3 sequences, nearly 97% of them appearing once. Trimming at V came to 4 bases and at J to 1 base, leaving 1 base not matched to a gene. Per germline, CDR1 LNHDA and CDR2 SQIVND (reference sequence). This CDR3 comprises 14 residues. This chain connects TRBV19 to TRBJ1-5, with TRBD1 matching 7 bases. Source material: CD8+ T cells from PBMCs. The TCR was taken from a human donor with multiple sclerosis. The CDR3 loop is CASSNRGSNQPQHF. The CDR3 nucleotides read TGTGCCAGTAGTAACAGGGGCAGCAATCAGCCCCAGCATTTT.